Listed here are 31 T cell receptor beta chains from one sample, sequenced in a study of regulatory T cells in long-lasting Graves disease. Time point given: newly diagnosed GD, antithyroid drugs for less than 3 months. PBMC RNA was the source of the TCR library. Arm-PCR with iRepertoire HTBI primers amplified the CDR3 regions for these TCR beta libraries. Each CDR3 protein gets one entry after TCRdb re-called the multiplex PCR reads with MiXCR. The sample yields roughly 420,000 distinct CDR3 sequences, about a sixth seen once. This sample also appeared in a second study, on T cells in Graves' hyperthyroidism and ophthalmopathy.

The material sequenced was peripheral blood mononuclear cells (PBMCs), taken at new diagnosis, from a patient treated with antithyroid drugs. These receptors originate from a woman between 18 and 29 years old with Graves disease.

V and J are TRBV2 and TRBJ2-1; 11 bases fit TRBD2. Germline V gene lookup returns CDR1 SNHLY and CDR2 FYNNEI. The V gene end was trimmed by 8 bases and the J gene end by 6 bases; junction bases not matched to a gene: 12. The CDR3 loop spans 16 amino acids. In nucleotides, the CDR3 is TGTGCCAGCGGACTAGCGGGCACCGCAGGGAGCAATGAGCAGTTCTTC. The encoded protein is CASGLAGTAGSNEQFF.

As for this clonotype: One end of the junction does not line up with germline, which may come from a read error. This chain links TRBV28 with TRBJ2-2; TRBD2 might be the D (5 bases). The germline V gene has CDR1 MDHEN and CDR2 SYDVKM. This CDR3 has 15 amino acids. CDR3 residues: CAIGTWGSNTGEPFF. Here the CDR3 DNA reads TGTGCCATCGGAACTTGGGGTTCGAACACCGGGGAGCCGTTTTTT. The full variable domain, completed using reference TRBV28 and TRBJ2-2, is DVKVTQSSRYLVKRTGEKVFLECVQDMDHENMFWYRQDPGLGLRLIYFSYDVKMKEKGDIPEGYSVSREKKERFSLILESASTNQTSMYLCAIGTWGSNTGEPFFGEGSRLTVL.

This clonotype showed up just a few times. The chain is built from TRBV7-9 and TRBJ1-2; D is unclear. Trimming shortened V by 4 bases and J by 8 bases, and 11 bases separated the two germline ends. This CDR3 comprises 12 residues. Germline lookup yields CDR1 SEHNR and CDR2 FQNEAQ (reference sequence). The CDR3 region is CASSYVDRGYTF. Written as DNA, the CDR3 is TGTGCCAGCAGCTATGTAGATAGGGGCTACACCTTC.

This clonotype was seen at least ten times. The chain is built from TRBV11-2 and TRBJ2-5, with 13 bases fitting TRBD2. This CDR3 spans 16 amino acids. Per germline, CDR1 SGHAT and CDR2 FQNNGV. The trim removed 5 bases at V and 4 bases at J, leaving 7 bases unmatched. CDR3 protein: CASSRWGLAGTETQYF. CDR3 nucleotides: TGTGCCAGCAGCCGATGGGGACTAGCGGGAACAGAGACCCAGTACTTC.

The chain links TRBV20-1 to TRBJ2-3, with TRBD2 matching over 12 bases. The CDR3 covers 13 residues. CDR1 and CDR2 (germline): DFQATT, SNEGSKA (reference sequence). J was trimmed by 6 bases and V by 5 bases; bases with no gene match: 3. In DNA form, the CDR3 reads TGCAGTGCTCCTCTAGCGGGAGGGGATACGCAGTATTTT. This sequence encodes CSAPLAGGDTQYF.

There are many counts of this clonotype. The chain has TRBV13 and TRBJ2-2; D gene uncertain. Germline CDR1 PRHDT, CDR2 FYEKMQ (reference sequence). Between the trimmed V and J ends, which lost 5 bases and 5 bases, there was a span of 6 bases. The CDR3 spans 12 residues. The CDR3 loop is CASSPRTGELFF. The CDR3 coding sequence is TGTGCCAGCAGCCCCCGTACCGGGGAGCTGTTTTTT.

The chain recombines TRBV27 with TRBJ2-6; D is uncertain. The V and J ends lost 5 bases and 0 bases respectively, with 8 bases between them. Germline CDR1 is MNHEY and CDR2 is SMNVEV (reference sequence). The CDR3 has 15 amino acids. The CDR3 is CASSTRFSGANVLTF. CDR3 coding DNA: TGTGCCAGCAGTACCCGATTCTCTGGGGCCAACGTCCTGACTTTC.

This clonotype was observed at least ten times. The V call is TRBV7-3, the J call TRBJ2-1; TRBD2 aligns across 10 bases. The V segment lost 5 bases and the J segment 7 bases; nucleotides outside the gene matches: 5. This CDR3 spans 14 amino acids. In germline, CDR1 is SGHTA, CDR2 FQGTGA. The CDR3 sequence is CASSVSGRMNEQFF. The DNA of the CDR3 is TGTGCCAGCAGCGTTAGCGGGAGGATGAATGAGCAGTTCTTC.

This clonotype showed up many times. The chain recombines TRBV6-2 or TRBV6-3 with TRBJ2-7; 10 nucleotides match TRBD2. The CDR3 is 15 amino acids. The V and J ends lost 5 bases and 6 bases, in that order; junction bases with no gene match: 10. The germline CDR1 and CDR2 sequences are MNHEY and SVGEGT. DNA for the CDR3: TGTGCCAGCAGTCAACCCCGGGTAGCGGGAGGCGAGCAGTACTTC. Translation: CASSQPRVAGGEQYF.

V and J are TRBV5-4 and TRBJ2-3, with 7 bases matching TRBD2. With V trimmed by 0 bases and J by 6 bases, 7 bases remained unmatched. CDR1 is SGHNT, CDR2 YYREEE, per germline (reference sequence). The CDR3 extends over 15 amino acids. CDR3 coding DNA: TGTGCCAGCAGCTTGGAGAGCGGGATCAAGGATACGCAGTATTTT. Its translation: CASSLESGIKDTQYF.

There are a few counts of this clonotype. The DNA of the CDR3 is TGCGCCAGCAGCTTAAGTGGCAGGGAAGAGACCCAGTACTTC. Its protein is CASSLSGREETQYF. V gene TRBV5-1 combines with J gene TRBJ2-1, with a weak D call TRBD1 (5 bases). The DNA end is more similar to TRBJ2-5, so the J call may be wrong. Germline loops: CDR1 SGHRS, CDR2 YFSETQ. This CDR3 spans 14 amino acids.

This clonotype was observed many times. This could be a read error, since a much larger clone is one nucleotide away. The V and J genes are TRBV28 and TRBJ2-5; no reliable D call. V gave up 4 bases and J gave up 5 bases, with 5 bases separating them. The germline CDR1 and CDR2 sequences are MDHEN and SYDVKM. This CDR3 spans 11 amino acids. For the CDR3, the DNA is TGTGCCAGCAGTTCGGCGGAGACCCAGTACTTC. Translating it yields CASSSAETQYF.

In this sample, this clonotype turned up many times. The chain carries TRBV28 and TRBJ2-1, with 11 bases lining up with TRBD2. Germline trimming cut 10 bases from V and 7 bases from J; bases unmatched to any gene: 27. Germline V gene lookup returns CDR1 MDHEN and CDR2 SYDVKM. CDR3 length equals 20 residues. The CDR3 sequence: CATSRTRVRTSGRRGNEQFF. The CDR3 DNA reads TGTGCCACCTCTCGAACCCGTGTGCGGACTAGCGGGCGGAGGGGAAATGAGCAGTTCTTC.

This clonotype appeared a few times. This chain links TRBV2 with TRBJ2-7; 11 bases fit TRBD2. Germline loops: CDR1 SNHLY, CDR2 FYNNEI. CDR3 size: 17 residues. The V and J ends lost 2 bases and 4 bases, in that order; junction bases with no gene match: 10. CDR3 loop: CASSEQMTSGKIYEQYF. The CDR3 region has the DNA TGTGCCAGCAGTGAACAGATGACTAGCGGGAAGATATACGAGCAGTACTTC.

This clonotype was seen ten or more times. In DNA, the CDR3 is TGTGCCAGCAGTTACGACAGTTACTACTCCTACGAGCAGTACTTC. Protein: CASSYDSYYSYEQYF. The chain is built from TRBV6-2 or TRBV6-3 and TRBJ2-7, with D maybe TRBD1 (5 bases). V was pared by 2 bases and J by 0 bases, with 11 bases between. The CDR3 totals 15 residues. Per the germline V gene, CDR1 is MNHEY and CDR2 is SVGEGT.

This clonotype was counted between two and nine times. V is TRBV6-1 and J is TRBJ2-1, with 8 bases lining up with TRBD2. The CDR3 covers 15 residues. CDR1 is MNHNS and CDR2 is SASEGT in the germline V gene. The junction had 11 bases not matched to a gene; V was cut back by 5 bases and J by 8 bases. The CDR3 DNA follows: TGTGCCAGCAGTCCAGCGGGAGCAGGAGACGATGAGCAGTTCTTC. Translating gives CASSPAGAGDDEQFF.

V is TRBV3-1 and J is TRBJ2-2; D ambiguous. CDR1 is LGHDT and CDR2 is YNNKEL in the germline V gene (reference sequence). Trimming removed 3 bases from V and 0 bases from J, with 2 bases in between. CDR3 size: 13 residues. The CDR3 DNA is TGTGCCAGCAGCCAGGCGAACACCGGGGAGCTGTTTTTT. Translated, it gives CASSQANTGELFF.

As concerns this clonotype: A read error may be the cause here, since a much bigger clone is one base away. This chain connects TRBV13 to TRBJ2-7; D not certain. The CDR3 runs to 15 residues. V lost 5 bases, J lost 7 bases, and 21 bases lay in between. CDR1 is PRHDT and CDR2 is FYEKMQ in the germline V gene (reference sequence). The CDR3 loop reads CASSIGRNLFGEQYF. In DNA, the CDR3 is TGTGCCAGCAGCATTGGCCGGAACCTGTTCGGGGAGCAGTACTTC.

This clonotype was detected many times. This sequence joins TRBV28 and TRBJ2-1, with D perhaps TRBD2 (6 bases). This CDR3 has 15 amino acids. V was shortened by 1 base and J by 10 bases, with 17 bases between the two germline ends. The germline CDR1 and CDR2 sequences are MDHEN and SYDVKM. In DNA form, the CDR3 reads TGTGCCAGCAGTTTATTCCCCGCGGGGATTGGGGAGCAGTTCTTC. Protein sequence: CASSLFPAGIGEQFF.

The table lists this clonotype with many counts. The V call is TRBV6-5, the J call TRBJ1-1; D gene unclear. The CDR3 extends over 17 amino acids. Germline-derived CDR1 and CDR2 are MNHEY and SVGAGI. V lost 3 bases, J lost 3 bases, and 20 bases lay in between. The CDR3 protein is CASSYYQTGKYDTEAFF. The CDR3 bases are TGTGCCAGCAGTTATTATCAGACTGGGAAATACGACACTGAAGCTTTCTTT.

Ten or more counts support this clonotype. The V call is TRBV20-1, the J call TRBJ1-4; D ambiguous. The CDR3 spans 10 residues. Trimming shortened V by 6 bases and J by 8 bases, and 7 bases separated the two germline ends. Germline V lookup: CDR1 DFQATT, CDR2 SNEGSKA (reference sequence). This CDR3 reads CSANSEKLFF. As DNA, the CDR3 is TGCAGTGCCAATTCGGAAAAACTGTTTTTT.

In this sample, this clonotype turned up a few times. This chain connects TRBV6-1 to TRBJ2-7; D unresolved. Germline CDR1 reads MNHNS; CDR2 reads SASEGT. The V gene lost 6 bases and the J gene lost 5 bases, with 17 bases spanning the gap. This CDR3 spans 14 amino acids. The CDR3 region has the DNA TGTGCCAGCAGGCCGACCCGGTTCTGGAACGAGCAGTACTTC. Translated, it gives CASRPTRFWNEQYF.

This clonotype came up a few times. V and J are TRBV18 and TRBJ2-1, with 12 positions matching TRBD2. This CDR3 is 16 amino acids long. Unmatched junction bases numbered 4, after V lost 2 bases and J lost 5 bases. Germline CDR1 KGHSH, CDR2 LQKENI. In DNA, the CDR3 is TGTGCCAGCTCACCATATCGGACTAGCGGGAACAATGAGCAGTTCTTC. It yields the protein CASSPYRTSGNNEQFF.

This clonotype was seen at least ten times. The genes are TRBV28 and TRBJ1-5; 7 bases are shared with TRBD1. The CDR3 is 14 amino acids. The germline V gene has CDR1 MDHEN and CDR2 SYDVKM. V trimming: 6 bases; J trimming: 6 bases; junction bases outside the gene matches: 8. The CDR3 coding sequence is TGTGCCAGCAGAAACCGGGACAGCTTTCAGCCCCAGCATTTT. It yields the protein CASRNRDSFQPQHF.

The chain is built from TRBV30 and TRBJ2-1; 11 bases are shared with TRBD1. This CDR3 has 15 amino acids. Unmatched junction bases numbered 10, after V lost 5 bases and J lost 7 bases. Germline V gene lookup returns CDR1 GTSNPN and CDR2 SVGIG (reference sequence). CDR3 nucleotides: TGTGCCTGGGGTAGAGGGGGACAGGGGGGGAATGAGCAGTTCTTC. Its translation is CAWGRGGQGGNEQFF.

This clonotype was counted at least ten times. J is TRBJ2-1 and V is TRBV6-9; the D gene is possibly TRBD1 (6 bases). Germline CDR1 reads MNHGY; CDR2 reads SVAAGI. This CDR3 has 14 residues. Trimming took off 3 bases at V and 6 bases at J, with 12 bases between the two ends. DNA of the CDR3: TGTGCCAGCAGTTACAGGGGCGTCCTCAATGAGCAGTTCTTC. It codes for CASSYRGVLNEQFF.

This clonotype was detected ten times or more. A much larger clone differs from this one at a single base, so this may be a read error. The V and J genes are TRBV28 and TRBJ2-7, with no clear D. Deletions cut 0 bases from V and 4 bases from J, with 1 base between. Germline V gene lookup returns CDR1 MDHEN and CDR2 SYDVKM. The CDR3 covers 11 residues. The CDR3 is CASSLWYEQYF. DNA of the CDR3: TGTGCCAGCAGTTTATGGTACGAGCAGTACTTC.

As to this clonotype: A much larger clone differs by one base, so this may be a read error. The V gene is TRBV11-3, the J gene TRBJ2-7, with D perhaps TRBD2 (7 bases). The CDR3 extends over 16 amino acids. Germline assignment: CDR1 SGHNT and CDR2 YENEEA. V shed 1 base and J shed 4 bases, with 17 bases lying between them. CDR3 nucleotide sequence: TGTGCCAGCAGCTTAGTTGGGGGCTCGGGGGGTTACGAGCAGTACTTC. It encodes CASSLVGGSGGYEQYF.

This clonotype was counted only a few times. The gene calls are TRBV29-1 and TRBJ2-7, with D possibly TRBD1 on 5 matching bases. This CDR3 is built from 13 residues. Germline assignment: CDR1 SQVTM and CDR2 ANQGSEA. V was clipped by 4 bases and J by 2 bases, with 12 bases between them. The CDR3 DNA is TGCAGCGTTGGTAGCAGGGTGGCCTACGAGCAGTACTTC. It is translated as CSVGSRVAYEQYF.

This sequence joins TRBV19 and TRBJ2-2, with D possibly being TRBD2 (5 bases). The germline V gene encodes CDR1 LNHDA and CDR2 SQIVND (reference sequence). V was clipped by 7 bases and J by 6 bases, with 6 bases between them. This CDR3 has 11 residues. The CDR3 coding sequence is TGTGCCAGTATGAGGGCCGGGGAGCTGTTTTTT. As protein: CASMRAGELFF. Full variable domain (remainder filled in from reference TRBV19 and TRBJ2-2): DGGITQSPKYLFRKEGQNVTLSCEQNLNHDAMYWYRQDPGQGLRLIYYSQIVNDFQKGDIAEGYSVSREKKESFPLTVTSAQKNPTAFYLCASMRAGELFFGEGSRLTVL.

In its sample, this clonotype was seen many times. J is TRBJ1-5 and V is TRBV6-1; 7 nucleotides agree with TRBD1. With V trimmed by 10 bases and J by 2 bases, 14 bases remained unmatched. Germline CDR1 reads MNHNS; CDR2 reads SASEGT. This CDR3 has 16 amino acids. The CDR3 sequence is CATRDSALAGNQPQHF. The CDR3 DNA reads TGTGCCACACGGGACAGCGCTTTGGCGGGCAATCAGCCCCAGCATTTT.